This entry describes one T cell receptor beta chain. As yet, its antigen is unknown. immunoSEQ v3.0 was run at survey level. Measured with immunoSEQ multiplex PCR; TCRdb has only the in-frame clones, and not every one. The top ten clones hold approximately 16% of a sample with roughly 15,000 clones, over 80% of them seen once. The entry originates in a study of long-term antiretroviral therapy in people with HIV. Points from the study as a whole: On ART adherence, viral resistance or therapy changes, no data were available.

Germline loops: CDR1 LGHNA, CDR2 YSLEER. The CDR3 has 14 amino acids. V gave up 0 bases and J gave up 3 bases, with 6 bases separating them. The TCR was taken from a woman aged 40 to 55 with HIV. The specimen was unsorted PBMCs, collected 1.8 years before starting antiretroviral therapy. V gene TRBV4-3 combines with J gene TRBJ1-3; D is ambiguous. The CDR3 DNA follows: TGCGCCAGCAGCCAAGATCGGGTTGGAAACACCATATATTTT. It is translated as CASSQDRVGNTIYF.